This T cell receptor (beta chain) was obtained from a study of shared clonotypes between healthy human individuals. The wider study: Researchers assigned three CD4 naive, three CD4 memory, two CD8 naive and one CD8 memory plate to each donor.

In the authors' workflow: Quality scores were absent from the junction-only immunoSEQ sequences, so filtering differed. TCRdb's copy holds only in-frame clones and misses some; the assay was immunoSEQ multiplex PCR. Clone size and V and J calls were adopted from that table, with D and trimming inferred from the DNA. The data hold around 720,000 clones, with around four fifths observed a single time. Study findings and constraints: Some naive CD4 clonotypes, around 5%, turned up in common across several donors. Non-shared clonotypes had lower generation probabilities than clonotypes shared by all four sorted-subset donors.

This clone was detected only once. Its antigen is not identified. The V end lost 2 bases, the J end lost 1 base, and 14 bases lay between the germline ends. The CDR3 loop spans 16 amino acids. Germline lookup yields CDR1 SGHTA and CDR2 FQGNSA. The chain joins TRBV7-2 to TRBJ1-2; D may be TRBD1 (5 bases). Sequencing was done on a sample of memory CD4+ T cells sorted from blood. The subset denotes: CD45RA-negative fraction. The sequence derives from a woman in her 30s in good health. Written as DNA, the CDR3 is TGTGCCAGCAGCTTACGGCGGGCGACAGTTAACTATGGCTACACCTTC. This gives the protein CASSLRRATVNYGYTF.